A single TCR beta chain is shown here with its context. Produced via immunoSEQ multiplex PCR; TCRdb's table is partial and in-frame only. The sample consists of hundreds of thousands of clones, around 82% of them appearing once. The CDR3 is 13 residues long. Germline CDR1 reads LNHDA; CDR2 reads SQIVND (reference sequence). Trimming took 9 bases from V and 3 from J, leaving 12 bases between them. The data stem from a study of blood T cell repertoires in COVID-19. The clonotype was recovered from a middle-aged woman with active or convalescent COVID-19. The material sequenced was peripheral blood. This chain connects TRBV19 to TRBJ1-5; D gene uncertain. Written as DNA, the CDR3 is TGTGCCAGCCGTGGACGGGACAATCAGCCCCAGCATTTT. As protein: CASRGRDNQPQHF.